This T cell receptor (beta chain) was identified during a study of shared clonotypes between healthy human individuals. Study-wide results and limits: Donors were few, which limited the genetic and exposure-history diversity represented. A handful of donors showed sharing of approximately 5% of naive CD4 clonotypes.

As regards this clone: Its antigen remains unidentified.

Germline V gives CDR1 MDHEN, CDR2 SYDVKM. This CDR3 region has 14 residues. The J segment lost 6 bases and the V segment lost 3 bases, leaving 7 bases of the junction unmatched. The method was immunoSEQ multiplex PCR; TCRdb's version includes in-frame clones alone and lacks a portion of them. The sample includes over a million clones, approximately 80% of them seen just once. Sequenced: memory CD4+ T cells from PBMCs. The subset denotes: CD45RA-negative fraction. The sequence was collected from a man younger than 30 in good health. Some clones in this sample may be carry-over from other donors' samples. The genes are TRBV28 and TRBJ1-2; 7 nucleotides agree with TRBD1. In nucleotides, the CDR3 is TGTGCCAGCAGTTTCCAAATACAGGGGAATGGCTACACCTTC. It is translated as CASSFQIQGNGYTF.